Below, 10 T cell receptor beta chains from the same sample are listed, as sequenced in a study of shared clonotypes between healthy human individuals (dated by TCRdb to the early 2020s). The protocol used for the library was the immunoSEQ multiplex PCR assay. Entries here come from immuneACCESS through TCRdb and include only in-frame sequences with V and J called. Some clones fail to appear in such tables; in the studies checked, an unresolved V gene covers under half of the shortfall, and the cause of the remainder is unknown. The sample data list fewer than 200,000 clones, and 85% to 95% of these were observed just once. The ten largest clones represent 0.067% of the sample. The specimen sequenced was naive CD4+ T cells sorted from blood. Reading the label with the study, this specimen's cell subset or site is: CD45RA+ positively selected. The source is a woman in her twenties or thirties in good health.

This clone appeared once. The chain couples TRBV5-1 to TRBJ2-7; tentatively, D is TRBD2 (5 bases). Trimming shortened V by 4 bases and J by 2 bases, and 19 bases separated the two germline ends. Germline CDR1 reads SGHRS; CDR2 reads YFSETQ. This CDR3 region has 16 residues. The CDR3 bases are TGCGCCAGCAGCATAGACTTGACGGGGTCCCCCTACGAGCAGTACTTC. Its protein is CASSIDLTGSPYEQYF.

The V call is TRBV10-3, the J call TRBJ1-1; TRBD1 is a possible D gene (5 bases). Germline assignment: CDR1 ENHRY and CDR2 SYGVKD. CDR3 length: 15 residues. V gave up 3 bases and J gave up 5 bases, with 16 bases separating them. CDR3 in DNA: TGTGCCATCAGTGAAAATGAGGGGTGGAGGACTGAAGCTTTCTTT. Its translation is CAISENEGWRTEAFF.

The gene calls are TRBV11-2 and TRBJ1-4, with 9 bases fitting TRBD1. The length of the CDR3 is 15 residues. CDR1 is SGHAT, CDR2 FQNNGV, per germline. With V trimmed by 4 bases and J by 4 bases, 4 bases remained unmatched. CDR3 bases: TGTGCCAGCAGCTCCTGGACAGGGGTTAATGAAAAACTGTTTTTT. The encoded protein is CASSSWTGVNEKLFF.

Only one count was recorded for this clone. The gene calls are TRBV19 and TRBJ2-3; 12 bases are a match to TRBD2. Germline V gives CDR1 LNHDA, CDR2 SQIVND (reference sequence). V shed 10 bases and J 1 base; nucleotides not matched to a gene: 9. This CDR3 is 16 amino acids long. The CDR3 DNA is TGTGCCACGCTAAGGACTAGCGGGGCCCGCACAGATACGCAGTATTTT. Amino acid sequence: CATLRTSGARTDTQYF.

The V gene is TRBV5-4, the J gene TRBJ2-3; a weak D match, TRBD1 (5 bases). This CDR3 is built from 16 residues. Germline-derived CDR1 and CDR2 are SGHNT and YYREEE (reference sequence). V lost 0 bases and J 1 base, leaving 12 bases between the germline ends. The CDR3: CASSLAKQEGTDTQYF. In nucleotides, the CDR3 is TGTGCCAGCAGCTTGGCTAAACAGGAAGGCACAGATACGCAGTATTTT. Supplemented by reference TRBV5-4 and TRBJ2-3, the full variable domain reads ETGVTQSPTHLIKTRGQQVTLRCSSQSGHNTVSWYQQALGQGPQFIFQYYREEENGRGNFPPRFSGLQFPNYSSELNVNALELDDSALYLCASSLAKQEGTDTQYFGPGTRLTVL.

The chain uses TRBV5-4 and TRBJ1-4; D unclear. V lost 0 bases, J lost 7 bases, and 10 bases lay in between. Germline loops: CDR1 SGHNT, CDR2 YYREEE (reference sequence). This CDR3 contains 14 residues. This chain's CDR3 is CASSLGSSSEKLFF. The CDR3 nucleotides are TGTGCCAGCAGCTTGGGCAGTTCAAGTGAAAAACTGTTTTTT.

The chain carries TRBV5-1 and TRBJ1-1; the D is unclear. Trimming removed 0 bases at V and 4 bases at J, with 7 bases between. The CDR3 spans 13 residues. CDR1 and CDR2 from the germline V gene are SGHRS and YFSETQ. DNA of the CDR3: TGCGCCAGCAGCTTGGAACTTGGCACTGAAGCTTTCTTT. Its protein product is CASSLELGTEAFF. Full variable domain (rest looked up from reference TRBV5-1 and TRBJ1-1): KAGVTQTPRYLIKTRGQQVTLSCSPISGHRSVSWYQQTPGQGLQFLFEYFSETQRNKGNFPGRFSGRQFSNSRSEMNVSTLELGDSALYLCASSLELGTEAFFGQGTRLTVV.

This chain joins TRBV4-1 and TRBJ2-7; maybe TRBD2 (6 bases). The germline CDR1 and CDR2 sequences are MGHRA and YSYEKL. Trimming removed 1 base from V and 3 bases from J, with 22 bases in between. The CDR3 sequence is 18 residues long. In DNA, the CDR3 is TGCGCCAGCAGCCAAGCAAACCACAAACCGGGACTCCTCTACGAGCAGTACTTC. Translation: CASSQANHKPGLLYEQYF.

The rearrangement joins TRBV27 to TRBJ2-7, with 8 bases matching TRBD1. Germline lookup yields CDR1 MNHEY and CDR2 SMNVEV (reference sequence). This CDR3 spans 15 amino acids. Germline trimming cut 7 bases from V and 4 bases from J; bases unmatched to any gene: 12. In DNA, the CDR3 is TGTGCCAGCAAACCCGAGGGGCAGGGGGCTTACGAGCAGTACTTC. This sequence encodes CASKPEGQGAYEQYF.

The rearrangement uses TRBV2 and TRBJ2-2; D unresolved. Trimming took off 6 bases at V and 3 bases at J, with 8 bases between the two ends. The length of the CDR3 is 13 residues. Germline V gene data show CDR1 as SNHLY and CDR2 as FYNNEI. The CDR3 protein is CASSDGHTGELFF. The DNA for the CDR3 is TGTGCCAGCAGCGACGGCCACACCGGGGAGCTGTTTTTT.